This T cell receptor beta chain was captured in a study of T cells in Graves' hyperthyroidism and ophthalmopathy. Study-wide points: A 13 V-J model separated ophthalmopathy from stable hyperthyroidism.

Subjects with ophthalmopathy showed a Clinical Activity Score no lower than 3, a NOSPECS grade no lower than 4, and a duration shorter than 3 months. Patients having uncontrolled infection, another autoimmune disease, pregnancy or lactation were not included. TCR beta CDR3 sequences were amplified from RNA transcripts. With the HTBI primer set, the TCR CDR3 went through a first round of RT-PCR. TCRdb re-analysed the multiplex PCR reads in MiXCR, keeping a single row per CDR3 protein. The sample gives roughly 640,000 distinct CDR3 sequences, approximately 15% of which show up once; 3% to 4% is in the top ten. This clonotype was found a few times. The target antigen is unknown. The germline CDR1 and CDR2 sequences are SGHTA and FQGTGA. This CDR3 comprises 15 residues. The V gene end was trimmed by 5 bases and the J gene end by 7 bases; junction bases not matched to a gene: 6.

J is TRBJ2-1 and V is TRBV7-3; 12 bases align to TRBD1. Sequencing was performed on blood. This clonotype originated in a woman between 40 and 50 years old with Graves' ophthalmopathy. The CDR3 protein is CASSQGQGAGNEQFF. CDR3 DNA: TGTGCCAGCAGCCAGGGACAGGGGGCCGGGAATGAGCAGTTCTTC.